This TCR beta chain is from a study of blood T cell repertoires in COVID-19. Study context: The samples span acute and convalescent COVID-19 from the United States, Italy and Spain. T cells, B-cell-depleted T cells, or PBMCs provided the cDNA or gDNA that served as material.

In the study's own analysis: Counts of nucleated cells, estimated from reference gene primer amplification, were obtained. The table came from immunoSEQ multiplex PCR; TCRdb's copy has only in-frame clones and leaves some out. D and trimming were read from the DNA, whereas the V and J calls and clone size are those reported in that table. The table lists more than 45,000 clones, 80% to 90% of them singletons. The CDR3 runs 16 residues. Germline V gene data show CDR1 as ENHRY and CDR2 as SYGVKD. V was trimmed by 0 bases and J by 0 bases, leaving 9 bases between them. Sequenced material: peripheral blood. The receptor's source is a man between 65 and 79 years old with acute or convalescent COVID-19. This rearrangement joins TRBV10-3 to TRBJ1-3; D gene unclear. The CDR3 coding sequence is TGTGCCATCAGTGAGTCGAACTTTGGCTCTGGAAACACCATATATTTT. Amino acids: CAISESNFGSGNTIYF.